One and the same sample provided the 24 T cell receptor beta chains below, sequenced in a study of OX40 agonist ivuxolimab in advanced cancers. TCRdb keeps only in-frame clones here, not all; method: immunoSEQ multiplex PCR. There are 60,000 or so clones in the sample; 84% occur only once, and about 27% lies in the top ten. Source: CD4+ or CD8+ T cells sorted from blood, taken in a trial of the OX40 agonist ivuxolimab. The receptors were gathered from an adult with an advanced solid tumor such as melanoma, head and neck, liver or kidney cancer.

The chain joins TRBV5-1 to TRBJ1-3; no definite D call. V lost 4 bases and J 0 bases, leaving 5 bases between the germline ends. This CDR3 is 13 amino acids long. In germline, CDR1 is SGHRS, CDR2 YFSETQ. This CDR3 reads CASSPFSGNTIYF. CDR3 DNA sequence: TGCGCCAGCAGCCCCTTCTCTGGAAACACCATATATTTT.

This clone was counted once. The chain is built from TRBV7-9 and TRBJ1-5; D ambiguous. The CDR3 spans 14 residues. The V and J ends lost 3 bases and 3 bases respectively, with 9 bases between them. The V gene's germline CDR1 is SEHNR and CDR2 FQNEAQ (reference sequence). The CDR3 bases are TGTGCCAGCAGCTTGGGATATTACAATCAGCCCCAGCATTTT. Translating gives CASSLGYYNQPQHF.

The V gene is TRBV19, the J gene TRBJ1-5; D not certain. Per the germline V gene, CDR1 is LNHDA and CDR2 is SQIVND (reference sequence). The CDR3 is 14 residues long. Trimming removed 0 bases from V and 5 bases from J, with 8 bases in between. The CDR3: CASSIEEGHQPQHF. The CDR3 DNA follows: TGTGCCAGTAGTATAGAGGAAGGCCATCAGCCCCAGCATTTT.

The chain employs TRBV25-1 and TRBJ2-2; the match to TRBD1 covers 9 bases. V shed 4 bases, J shed 4 bases, and the junction held 10 bases outside the gene matches. The CDR3 sequence is 17 residues long. CDR1 is MGHDK and CDR2 is SYGVNS in the germline V gene. CDR3 DNA: TGTGCCAGCAGTGTTTTAGGGACAGGGCAGGGCACCGGGGAGCTGTTTTTT. This codes for CASSVLGTGQGTGELFF.

This clone appeared a single time. This rearrangement joins TRBV2 to TRBJ2-7; 7 bases agree with TRBD1. The germline V gene encodes CDR1 SNHLY and CDR2 FYNNEI. The CDR3 loop spans 16 amino acids. The V gene end was trimmed by 0 bases and the J gene end by 3 bases; junction bases not matched to a gene: 8. The CDR3 bases are TGTGCCAGCAGTGAAGCGCAGGGGGACAGAATCTACGAGCAGTACTTC. Translated: CASSEAQGDRIYEQYF. The full variable domain, with the rest looked up from reference TRBV2 and TRBJ2-7, is EPEVTQTPSHQVTQMGQEVILRCVPISNHLYFYWYRQILGQKVEFLVSFYNNEISEKSEIFDDQFSVERPDGSNFTLKIRSTKLEDSAMYFCASSEAQGDRIYEQYFGPGTRLTVT.

This chain joins TRBV6-6 and TRBJ2-7, with 7 nucleotides matching TRBD1. The V gene's germline CDR1 is MNHNY and CDR2 SVGAGI (reference sequence). Trimming removed 7 bases from V and 1 base from J; junction bases left unmatched: 13. This CDR3 has 16 residues. The CDR3 bases are TGTGCCAGCACCCTCCGACAGGGAAGTTATTCCTACGAGCAGTACTTC. Translation: CASTLRQGSYSYEQYF.

As DNA, the CDR3 is TGTGCCAGCAGCCCAGGGGGCATAGGCGAAAAACTGTTTTTT. It encodes CASSPGGIGEKLFF. The chain carries TRBV7-2 and TRBJ1-4; TRBD1 aligns across 8 bases. CDR1 SGHTA and CDR2 FQGNSA come from the germline V gene. V trimming: 5 bases; J trimming: 8 bases; junction bases outside the gene matches: 7. CDR3 length: 14 amino acids.

The chain has TRBV30 and TRBJ1-6; D gene ambiguous. This CDR3 spans 13 amino acids. Germline V lookup: CDR1 GTSNPN, CDR2 SVGIG (reference sequence). The V gene lost 0 bases and the J gene lost 11 bases, with 11 bases spanning the gap. In DNA form, the CDR3 reads TGTGCCTGGAGTGTACAAGAAGGCCCACCCCTCCACTTT. Translating gives CAWSVQEGPPLHF.

The rearrangement uses TRBV2 and TRBJ1-2; TRBD1 might be the D (5 bases). Germline V gene data show CDR1 as SNHLY and CDR2 as FYNNEI. The CDR3 totals 14 residues. The V end lost 6 bases, the J end lost 4 bases, and 15 bases lay between the germline ends. The CDR3 nucleotides read TGTGCCAGCAGGACCACAGGAGGGAGCTATGGCTACACCTTC. Its protein product is CASRTTGGSYGYTF.

A few counts support this clone. The chain carries TRBV6-1 and TRBJ2-3; TRBD2 matches 9 bases. Losses at the gene ends were 4 bases for V and 4 bases for J; bases not matched to a gene: 6. The length of the CDR3 is 15 residues. Germline V gene data show CDR1 as MNHNS and CDR2 as SASEGT. Here the CDR3 DNA reads TGTGCCAGCAGTGTTAGCGGGAGCAACTCAGATACGCAGTATTTT. It translates to CASSVSGSNSDTQYF.

This chain uses TRBV6-5 with TRBJ1-1; D uncertain. This CDR3 is built from 14 residues. CDR1 MNHEY and CDR2 SVGAGI come from the germline V gene. V lost 2 bases and J 0 bases, leaving 7 bases between the germline ends. The CDR3 protein is CASSYALMNTEAFF. The CDR3 nucleotides are TGTGCCAGCAGTTACGCGCTTATGAACACTGAAGCTTTCTTT.

This clone was counted once. The CDR3 nucleotides are TGTGCCAGCAGCGACAGGACCAGCTCTGGAAACACCATATATTTT. Protein product: CASSDRTSSGNTIYF. The chain carries TRBV6-6 and TRBJ1-3; D is perhaps TRBD1 (6 bases). The CDR3 has 15 amino acids. The V gene lost 6 bases and the J gene lost 0 bases, with 12 bases spanning the gap. Germline assignment: CDR1 MNHNY and CDR2 SVGAGI (reference sequence).

The chain uses TRBV2 and TRBJ2-4, with 10 positions matching TRBD2. The CDR3 totals 16 residues. Losses at the gene ends were 6 bases for V and 8 bases for J; bases not matched to a gene: 13. Germline V gives CDR1 SNHLY, CDR2 FYNNEI. DNA for the CDR3: TGTGCCAGCAGCCAGCGGGGGGGCCAGGGTACAGACATTCAGTACTTC. Protein product: CASSQRGGQGTDIQYF.

The chain joins TRBV6-1 to TRBJ2-3; 10 bases are a match to TRBD1. V trimming: 8 bases; J trimming: 3 bases; junction bases outside the gene matches: 5. The length of the CDR3 is 14 residues. Per germline, CDR1 MNHNS and CDR2 SASEGT. DNA of the CDR3: TGTGCCAGCGGAGACAGGGGGCCGACAGATACGCAGTATTTT. The encoded protein is CASGDRGPTDTQYF.

The gene calls are TRBV7-2 and TRBJ2-1; D unresolved. The germline CDR1 and CDR2 sequences are SGHTA and FQGNSA. The CDR3 extends over 13 amino acids. The V end lost 5 bases, the J end lost 5 bases, and 10 bases lay between the germline ends. CDR3 sequence reads: CASSLGRDNEQFF. CDR3 DNA: TGTGCCAGCAGCCTTGGACGGGACAATGAGCAGTTCTTC.

This clone has a handful of counts. The chain has TRBV30 and TRBJ1-6, with D uncertain. Trimming stripped 8 bases from V and 5 bases from J, with 13 bases between. CDR1 and CDR2 (germline): GTSNPN, SVGIG (reference sequence). CDR3 length equals 13 residues. CDR3: CAGGWQDNSPLHF. CDR3 nucleotides: TGTGCCGGAGGATGGCAGGATAATTCACCCCTCCACTTT.

The chain has TRBV11-2 and TRBJ1-2; D is unresolved. The CDR3 is 11 residues long. In germline, CDR1 is SGHAT, CDR2 FQNNGV. Between the trimmed V and J ends, which lost 4 bases and 6 bases, there was a span of 6 bases. CDR3 nucleotide sequence: TGTGCCAGCAGCTGGGCTCATGGCTACACCTTC. This translates into CASSWAHGYTF. Filled out from reference TRBV11-2 and TRBJ1-2, the complete variable domain reads EAGVAQSPRYKIIEKRQSVAFWCNPISGHATLYWYQQILGQGPKLLIQFQNNGVVDDSQLPKDRFSAERLKGVDSTLKIQPAKLEDSAVYLCASSWAHGYTFGSGTRLTVV.

The chain couples TRBV27 to TRBJ1-1, with D perhaps TRBD1 (6 bases). This CDR3 has 15 amino acids. CDR1 is MNHEY, CDR2 SMNVEV, per germline (reference sequence). The V end lost 2 bases, the J end lost 6 bases, and 16 bases lay between the germline ends. CDR3 in amino acids: CASSLLGRGRPEAFF. DNA of the CDR3: TGTGCCAGCAGTTTACTAGGCAGGGGTCGGCCTGAAGCTTTCTTT.

The genes are TRBV30 and TRBJ2-2; D may be TRBD1 (6 bases). V shed 0 bases and J shed 11 bases, with 16 bases lying between them. Germline V lookup: CDR1 GTSNPN, CDR2 SVGIG (reference sequence). This CDR3 has 14 amino acids. CDR3 in amino acids: CAWSVRSQGYELFF. In nucleotides, the CDR3 is TGTGCCTGGAGTGTACGGTCTCAGGGGTATGAGCTGTTTTTT.

This clone has only a few counts. The chain employs TRBV12-5 and TRBJ1-1; D is unclear. From germline, CDR1 is LGHNT and CDR2 FRNRAP. V was trimmed by 2 bases and J by 2 bases, leaving 9 bases between them. The CDR3 is 14 amino acids. The CDR3 loop reads CASGLQSTNTEAFF. The CDR3 bases are TGTGCTAGTGGTTTGCAATCCACTAACACTGAAGCTTTCTTT.

DNA for the CDR3: TGTGCCAGCAGTTTACCCGGGCGTTGGAACACTGAAGCTTTCTTT. It is translated as CASSLPGRWNTEAFF. The chain has TRBV28 and TRBJ1-1; D not certain. The ends were cut back, 2 bases at V and 1 base at J, with 11 bases in the middle. Germline lookup yields CDR1 MDHEN and CDR2 SYDVKM. The CDR3 runs 15 residues.

The rearrangement uses TRBV28 and TRBJ1-5, with a possible D match to TRBD1 (6 bases). Germline values: CDR1 MDHEN, CDR2 SYDVKM. The CDR3 is 16 residues long. V was clipped by 5 bases and J by 2 bases, with 16 bases between them. CDR3 residues: CASSTITGRGNQPQHF. Here the CDR3 DNA reads TGTGCCAGCAGTACCATCACAGGGAGGGGCAATCAGCCCCAGCATTTT. The full variable domain, rest sourced from reference TRBV28 and TRBJ1-5, is DVKVTQSSRYLVKRTGEKVFLECVQDMDHENMFWYRQDPGLGLRLIYFSYDVKMKEKGDIPEGYSVSREKKERFSLILESASTNQTSMYLCASSTITGRGNQPQHFGDGTRLSIL.

The chain joins TRBV19 to TRBJ1-2, with D perhaps TRBD1 (5 bases). The CDR3 totals 16 residues. V lost 6 bases, J lost 8 bases, and 25 bases lay in between. Germline V CDR1 and CDR2: LNHDA, SQIVND (reference sequence). CDR3 sequence (DNA): TGTGCCAGTAGCCGGCCACCAACCGGGACCCTCTTCGGCTACACCTTC. Protein sequence: CASSRPPTGTLFGYTF.

The J gene is TRBJ1-1, the V gene TRBV19; D is ambiguous. V lost 7 bases to trimming and J lost 5 bases, with 17 bases between them. This CDR3 has 14 residues. Germline CDR1 LNHDA, CDR2 SQIVND (reference sequence). The CDR3 spells CASNPIFDGTEAFF. Here the CDR3 DNA reads TGTGCCAGTAACCCGATATTTGACGGAACTGAAGCTTTCTTT.